This T cell receptor (beta chain) was profiled in a study of blood T cell repertoires in COVID-19. Germline lookup yields CDR1 MNHEY and CDR2 SVGAGI. The length of the CDR3 is 15 residues. V shed 6 bases and J 2 bases; nucleotides not matched to a gene: 8. Sequencing used immunoSEQ multiplex PCR; TCRdb keeps in-frame clones, though not all of them. Of roughly 250,000 clones in the sample, 70% to 90% are singletons; the top ten hold 2.1%. The receptor's source is a woman aged 40 to 50 who had recovered from COVID-19. Material for sequencing was peripheral blood. The chain is built from TRBV6-5 and TRBJ2-3, with TRBD1 matching 7 bases. The CDR3, as DNA: TGTGCCAGCAGGCTGGGACAGTTCTACACAGATACGCAGTATTTT. Amino acids: CASRLGQFYTDTQYF.